This is a list of T cell receptor beta chains from one sample in a study of shared clonotypes between healthy human individuals. Generated by immunoSEQ multiplex PCR, the TCRdb table keeps only in-frame clones and is missing some. This table has roughly 110,000 clones, more than 65% appearing once. The source material was memory CD8+ T cells sorted from blood. These TCRs come from a woman aged 25 to 39 in good health. The CDR3 runs from the conserved cysteine through the conserved F or W. Fields, in order: clone size, V gene, J gene, CDR3 length, D gene, CDR3 DNA, CDR3 protein. The D gene is left open where the match is weak. Size tells how often a clone was seen (once, few, many) or the class of an expanded clone, and some rows leave it out.

clone_size: NA; v_call: TRBV7-8; j_call: TRBJ2-7; cdr3_length: 13; d_call: NA; cdr3_nt: TGTGCCAGCAGCTTTACAAGCAGCTACGAGCAGTACTTC; cdr3_aa: CASSFTSSYEQYF
clone_size: NA; v_call: TRBV11-1; j_call: TRBJ1-4; cdr3_length: 14; d_call: NA; cdr3_nt: TGTGCCAGCAGCTCAAACAGACGAAATGAAAAACTGTTTTTT; cdr3_aa: CASSSNRRNEKLFF
clone_size: few; v_call: TRBV27; j_call: TRBJ2-7; cdr3_length: 15; d_call: TRBD2; cdr3_nt: TGTGCCAGCAGATTACTAGCGGGAGGGTCGGGCGAGCAGTACTTC; cdr3_aa: CASRLLAGGSGEQYF
clone_size: NA; v_call: TRBV27; j_call: TRBJ2-3; cdr3_length: 14; d_call: NA; cdr3_nt: TGTGCCAGCAGTTTAAGGCTGGCCACAGATACGCAGTATTTT; cdr3_aa: CASSLRLATDTQYF
clone_size: NA; v_call: TRBV2; j_call: TRBJ2-3; cdr3_length: 10; d_call: NA; cdr3_nt: TGTGCCAGCGGCTCAGATACGCAGTATTTT; cdr3_aa: CASGSDTQYF
clone_size: few; v_call: TRBV5-1; j_call: TRBJ2-2; cdr3_length: 16; d_call: NA; cdr3_nt: TGCGCCAGCAGCTTGTTGCACACCGGTAGCACCGGGGAGCTGTTTTTT; cdr3_aa: CASSLLHTGSTGELFF
clone_size: NA; v_call: TRBV14; j_call: TRBJ2-7; cdr3_length: 16; d_call: NA; cdr3_nt: TGTGCCAGCAGCCCCTTCACGGGCGGGACCGCCTACGAGCAGTACTTC; cdr3_aa: CASSPFTGGTAYEQYF
clone_size: NA; v_call: TRBV7-2; j_call: TRBJ2-5; cdr3_length: 13; d_call: NA; cdr3_nt: TGTGCCAGCAGCTCAGTTTGGTTCGAGACCCAGTACTTC; cdr3_aa: CASSSVWFETQYF
clone_size: NA; v_call: TRBV27; j_call: TRBJ2-7; cdr3_length: 15; d_call: TRBD1; cdr3_nt: TGTGCCAGCAGTTTCTCCCATTGGGACAGCAACGAGCAGTACTTC; cdr3_aa: CASSFSHWDSNEQYF
clone_size: NA; v_call: TRBV5-5; j_call: TRBJ1-5; cdr3_length: 15; d_call: NA; cdr3_nt: TGTGCCAGCAGCCGCCTAAATGTGGGAGATCAGCCCCAGCATTTT; cdr3_aa: CASSRLNVGDQPQHF
clone_size: NA; v_call: TRBV21-1; j_call: TRBJ2-7; cdr3_length: 20; d_call: NA; cdr3_nt: TGTGCCAGCAGCAAAAAACCCGGACTAGCGGGGGTACGGCCGCTGGGTGGGCAGTACTTC; cdr3_aa: CASSKKPGLAGVRPLGGQYF
clone_size: NA; v_call: TRBV23-1; j_call: TRBJ2-7; cdr3_length: 15; d_call: TRBD2; cdr3_nt: TGCGCCAGCAGTCATTCGCGGGAGGAGTCTTTCGAGCAGTACTTC; cdr3_aa: CASSHSREESFEQYF
clone_size: many; v_call: TRBV7-8; j_call: TRBJ2-3; cdr3_length: 14; d_call: TRBD2; cdr3_nt: TGTGCCATAGGACTAGCGGGAATCACAGATACGCAGTATTTT; cdr3_aa: CAIGLAGITDTQYF
clone_size: NA; v_call: TRBV6-1; j_call: TRBJ2-7; cdr3_length: 14; d_call: NA; cdr3_nt: TGTGCCAGCAGTCCAGAGGAGACCACCTACGAGCAGTACTTC; cdr3_aa: CASSPEETTYEQYF
clone_size: NA; v_call: TRBV6-5; j_call: TRBJ1-5; cdr3_length: 13; d_call: NA; cdr3_nt: TGTGCCAGCAGTACAGGAGGCTTTGGGCCCCAGCATTTT; cdr3_aa: CASSTGGFGPQHF
clone_size: NA; v_call: TRBV5-1; j_call: TRBJ1-3; cdr3_length: 15; d_call: NA; cdr3_nt: TGCGCCAGCAGCTTGCCACAGAGCTCTGGAAACACCATATATTTT; cdr3_aa: CASSLPQSSGNTIYF
clone_size: NA; v_call: TRBV9; j_call: TRBJ2-1; cdr3_length: 15; d_call: TRBD2; cdr3_nt: TGTGCCAGCAGCGCCCAGACTAGCCTTGTCAATGAGCAGTTCTTC; cdr3_aa: CASSAQTSLVNEQFF
clone_size: NA; v_call: TRBV27; j_call: TRBJ2-5; cdr3_length: 15; d_call: NA; cdr3_nt: TGTGCCAGCAGTCCCCACACGAGCTTGGTCGAGACCCAGTACTTC; cdr3_aa: CASSPHTSLVETQYF
clone_size: NA; v_call: TRBV7-9; j_call: TRBJ2-7; cdr3_length: 14; d_call: NA; cdr3_nt: TGTGCCAGCAGTTCACGGGACGGGATAAGCGAGCAGTACTTC; cdr3_aa: CASSSRDGISEQYF
clone_size: NA; v_call: TRBV13; j_call: TRBJ2-3; cdr3_length: 17; d_call: NA; cdr3_nt: TGTGCCAGCAGCCCCCTCGTTAGCGTCCGCAGCACAGATACGCAGTATTTT; cdr3_aa: CASSPLVSVRSTDTQYF
clone_size: NA; v_call: TRBV2; j_call: TRBJ2-7; cdr3_length: 14; d_call: TRBD2; cdr3_nt: TGTGCCAGCCGCCCCCGGGACTATCTTTACGAGCAGTACTTC; cdr3_aa: CASRPRDYLYEQYF
clone_size: NA; v_call: TRBV5-4; j_call: TRBJ1-2; cdr3_length: 15; d_call: NA; cdr3_nt: TGTGCCAGCAGCTTGGGGATGGCAGGCCAGAGTGGCTACACCTTC; cdr3_aa: CASSLGMAGQSGYTF
clone_size: NA; v_call: TRBV28; j_call: TRBJ2-7; cdr3_length: 13; d_call: NA; cdr3_nt: TGTGCCAGCACAAAGCGTATGCCCTACGAGCAGTACTTC; cdr3_aa: CASTKRMPYEQYF